This T cell receptor beta chain was sequenced during a study of beta chain features in type 1 diabetes. The CDR3 is made up of 13 amino acids. CDR1 and CDR2 from the germline V gene are MDHEN and SYDVKM. Trimming stripped 6 bases from V and 1 base from J, with 10 bases between. This clone was seen a few times. CD4+ naive, central memory, regulatory and stem cell-like memory cells were sorted via CD45RO/CCR7/CD25/CD127/CD95/CD27. Expressed TCRB transcripts got sequenced, as all isolated RNA was reverse transcribed. Produced via immunoSEQ multiplex PCR; TCRdb's table is partial and in-frame only. The sample contains approximately 330,000 clones, about 10% of which appear only once.

The chain joins TRBV28 to TRBJ2-7, with D tentatively TRBD1 (6 bases). The sample comprised naive CD4+ T cells from blood. The sequence came from a woman aged 25 to 45 in good health. The CDR3 nucleotides read TGTGCCAGCAGAGGGACACCTTCCTACGAGCAGTACTTC. Translating gives CASRGTPSYEQYF. The variable domain in full, completed from reference TRBV28 and TRBJ2-7, reads DVKVTQSSRYLVKRTGEKVFLECVQDMDHENMFWYRQDPGLGLRLIYFSYDVKMKEKGDIPEGYSVSREKKERFSLILESASTNQTSMYLCASRGTPSYEQYFGPGTRLTVT.